The 24 T cell receptor beta chains in this list originate from one sample, sequenced in a study of post-analysis software for immune sequencing data (dated by TCRdb to the mid-2010s). For these TCRs, the target antigens are not known. Library method: PCR. The listed sequencing device is Illumina HiSeq 2500. To reduce PCR and sequencing biases, unique molecular identifiers were built into the TCR beta cDNA libraries. TCRdb's own reprocessing of the public reads used fastp at Q25 and MiXCR and kept productive beta chains. One record per CDR3 amino acid sequence lists the most common genes and DNA. Across this sample there are about 200,000 distinct CDR3 sequences, with over 25% seen only once. The ten largest clonotypes hold roughly 3.4% of the sample. Beyond this particular receptor, the publication reports: Significantly higher frequencies in patients than in controls were found for five or six TRBV segments, including TRBV5-6, TRBV5-1 and TRBV20-1.

Source material: blood. The source of these receptors is a girl aged 2-17 years with multiple sclerosis.

V gene TRBV12-3 or TRBV12-4 combines with J gene TRBJ1-2; D might be TRBD1 (5 bases). The CDR3 totals 15 residues. V shed 2 bases and J shed 8 bases, with 18 bases lying between them. CDR3 in DNA: TGTGCCAGCAGTTTATCGTCCAGGGAGTGGTTCGGCTACACCTTC. Amino acid sequence: CASSLSSREWFGYTF.

This clonotype was detected ten times or more. V is TRBV29-1 and J is TRBJ2-1, with TRBD2 matching over 7 bases. The junction had 5 bases not matched to a gene; V was cut back by 1 base and J by 8 bases. CDR1 and CDR2 (germline): SQVTM, ANQGSEA. This CDR3 has 13 residues. CDR3 protein: CSVEGGSTYEQFF. CDR3 bases: TGCAGCGTTGAAGGCGGGAGTACGTATGAGCAGTTCTTC.

This clonotype has ten or more counts. This sequence joins TRBV13 and TRBJ2-7; 7 positions match TRBD1. V was pared by 5 bases and J by 6 bases, with 7 bases of the junction left unmatched. There are 13 residues in the CDR3. Germline CDR1 PRHDT, CDR2 FYEKMQ (reference sequence). The DNA of the CDR3 is TGTGCCAGCAGCCCAACAGGGGCTAGCGAGCAGTACTTC. This encodes CASSPTGASEQYF.

On this clonotype: At one end, the junction sequence differs from germline, possibly due to a read error. J is TRBJ1-2 and V is TRBV2, with TRBD1 as a possible D gene (6 bases). Germline V gene sequence: CDR1 SNHLY, CDR2 FYNNEI. CDR3 size: 16 residues. DNA of the CDR3: TGTGCCAGCAGACGACTAGGACAGCAAGTTAACTATGGCTACCCCTTC. As protein: CASRRLGQQVNYGYPF.

Points on this clonotype: A much larger clonotype is one base distant, so this may be a read error. The CDR3 reads CSVDQWGYYGYTF. The DNA for the CDR3 is TGCAGCGTGGACCAGTGGGGTTACTATGGCTACACCTTC. This chain uses TRBV29-1 with TRBJ1-2, with D hard to call. Germline V gene sequence: CDR1 SQVTM, CDR2 ANQGSEA. The length of the CDR3 is 13 residues. Deletions cut 6 bases from V and 3 bases from J, with 14 bases between.

In its sample, this clonotype was seen a few times. The chain joins TRBV12-3 or TRBV12-4 to TRBJ1-2; D remains ambiguous. The CDR3 totals 14 residues. Between the trimmed V and J ends, which lost 3 bases and 8 bases, there was a span of 16 bases. Here the CDR3 DNA reads TGTGCCAGCAGTTTTTTAAAACCGCCGGGGGGCTACACCTTC. It is translated as CASSFLKPPGGYTF.

This clonotype was recorded a few times. V gene TRBV29-1 combines with J gene TRBJ1-4, with 9 bases aligning to TRBD1. The CDR3 extends over 12 amino acids. The V gene end was trimmed by 4 bases and the J gene end by 7 bases; junction bases not matched to a gene: 1. Germline V CDR1 and CDR2: SQVTM, ANQGSEA. The DNA of the CDR3 is TGCAGCGTTGGGGACAGGGCTGAAAAACTGTTTTTT. Translated: CSVGDRAEKLFF.

The chain joins TRBV2 to TRBJ1-5; 9 bases are a match to TRBD1. The germline gives CDR1 SNHLY, CDR2 FYNNEI. CDR3 size: 14 residues. With 3 bases clipped from V and 5 bases from J, the junction kept 2 bases outside the gene matches. CDR3 protein: CASSDRTGDQPQHF. The CDR3 nucleotides are TGTGCCAGCAGTGACCGGACAGGGGATCAGCCCCAGCATTTT.

The V call is TRBV10-3, the J call TRBJ2-5, with 8 bases matching TRBD2. The J call may be wrong; the DNA end is better matched by TRBJ2-1. CDR3 size: 20 residues. The germline V gene encodes CDR1 ENHRY and CDR2 SYGVKD. Here the CDR3 reads CAISEPNHGRILAAQETQFF. DNA of the CDR3: TGTGCCATCAGTGAGCCGAACCATGGTCGCATACTAGCGGCGCAAGAGACCCAGTTCTTC.

This clonotype was seen a handful of times. The genes are TRBV7-9 and TRBJ1-1; TRBD1 matches at 8 bases. CDR3 length: 19 residues. V gave up 5 bases and J gave up 1 base; unmatched junction bases: 18. CDR1 and CDR2 from the germline V gene are SEHNR and FQNEAQ (reference sequence). CDR3 amino acids: CASSAALGQVASSNTEAFF. The CDR3 DNA reads as TGTGCCAGCAGCGCGGCATTGGGACAGGTGGCATCCTCGAACACTGAAGCTTTCTTT.

V is TRBV28 and J is TRBJ2-7, with TRBD2 identical over 12 bases. V dropped 6 bases and J dropped 7; count of bases not matched to a gene: 16. The CDR3 contains 17 residues. Germline CDR1 and CDR2: MDHEN and SYDVKM. CDR3 coding DNA: TGTGCCAGCAGCTCCTTCCGGACTAGCGGGGCCTACAATGAGCAGTACTTC. Encoded protein: CASSSFRTSGAYNEQYF. Together with reference TRBV28 and TRBJ2-7, the CDR3 gives the full variable domain: DVKVTQSSRYLVKRTGEKVFLECVQDMDHENMFWYRQDPGLGLRLIYFSYDVKMKEKGDIPEGYSVSREKKERFSLILESASTNQTSMYLCASSSFRTSGAYNEQYFGPGTRLTVT.

This clonotype was observed at least ten times. V usage is TRBV5-5 and J usage is TRBJ2-3, with a possible D match to TRBD2 (7 bases). Trimming pared 0 bases from V and 1 base from J, leaving 12 bases between. The CDR3 has 16 amino acids. Germline V gives CDR1 SGHKS, CDR2 YYEKEE (reference sequence). For the CDR3, the DNA is TGTGCCAGCAGCTTGGCCGCGGGGGCGCGCACAGATACGCAGTATTTT. Translating it yields CASSLAAGARTDTQYF. Filled out from reference TRBV5-5 and TRBJ2-3, the complete variable domain reads DAGVTQSPTHLIKTRGQQVTLRCSPISGHKSVSWYQQVLGQGPQFIFQYYEKEERGRGNFPDRFSARQFPNYSSELNVNALLLGDSALYLCASSLAAGARTDTQYFGPGTRLTVL.

This chain links TRBV6-4 with TRBJ1-3, with D tentatively TRBD1 (6 bases). The CDR3 covers 14 residues. Trimming stripped 8 bases from V and 7 bases from J, with 18 bases between. CDR1 and CDR2 (germline): MRHNA, SNTAGT. The CDR3 DNA is TGTGCCAGCCGAGGGGGGGCCGATTGGAACACCATATATTTT. It yields the protein CASRGGADWNTIYF.

The V call is TRBV28, the J call TRBJ1-6; D might be TRBD1 (5 bases). This CDR3 is 16 amino acids long. Trimming took 3 bases from V and 4 from J, leaving 13 bases between them. Germline CDR1 and CDR2: MDHEN and SYDVKM. This CDR3 is CASSFTQEAYNSPLHF. The CDR3 DNA reads TGTGCCAGCAGTTTCACACAGGAGGCGTATAATTCACCCCTCCACTTT.

The gene calls are TRBV5-1 and TRBJ1-1; TRBD1 might be the D (5 bases). V lost 3 bases, J lost 0 bases, and 21 bases lay in between. The germline V gene has CDR1 SGHRS and CDR2 YFSETQ. This CDR3 is 18 amino acids long. The CDR3 loop reads CASSSLSSRGAVNTEAFF. The CDR3 coding sequence is TGCGCCAGCAGCTCCTTATCAAGTCGTGGGGCGGTGAACACTGAAGCTTTCTTT.

This clonotype was seen many times. V and J are TRBV5-1 and TRBJ2-3; TRBD1 matches at 7 bases. Germline-derived CDR1 and CDR2 are SGHRS and YFSETQ. The CDR3 is 16 residues long. V was clipped by 4 bases and J by 1 base; unmatched bases: 9. The CDR3: CASSHHRGVGTDTQYF. DNA of the CDR3: TGCGCCAGCAGCCACCACAGGGGAGTAGGCACAGATACGCAGTATTTT.

The gene calls are TRBV4-1 and TRBJ1-1, with 7 nucleotides matching TRBD1. In germline, CDR1 is MGHRA, CDR2 YSYEKL. The CDR3 loop spans 14 amino acids. V lost 5 bases and J lost 10; bases outside the gene matches: 13. CDR3 sequence: CASSLQTGVRGAFF. CDR3 nucleotides: TGCGCCAGCAGCTTACAAACAGGGGTAAGAGGAGCTTTCTTT.

This chain joins TRBV3-1 and TRBJ1-1; D remains ambiguous. The CDR3 runs 11 residues. Germline CDR1 and CDR2: LGHDT and YNNKEL (reference sequence). V shed 6 bases and J shed 3 bases, with 5 bases lying between them. The CDR3 region is CASRGHTEAFF. CDR3 coding DNA: TGTGCCAGCAGAGGACACACTGAAGCTTTCTTT.

About this clonotype: Since a much larger clone is just one base distant, this may be a read error. The rearrangement joins TRBV5-1 to TRBJ2-7; unclear D gene. The ends were cut back, 3 bases at V and 7 bases at J, with 11 bases in the middle. The CDR3 extends over 12 amino acids. Germline V CDR1 and CDR2: SGHRS, YFSETQ. The CDR3 region is CASSSTVSEQYF. In DNA, the CDR3 is TGCGCCAGCAGCTCGACCGTTTCGGAGCAGTACTTC.

Points on this clonotype: This sequence may be a read error, since a much larger clone differs from it by one base. The chain links TRBV12-3 or TRBV12-4 to TRBJ1-2; TRBD1 is a possible D gene (6 bases). The CDR3 runs to 13 residues. CDR3 amino acids: CASSRGRVDGHTF. For the CDR3, the DNA is TGTGCCAGCAGTCGGGGGCGGGTCGATGGCCACACCTTC.

This clonotype showed up just a few times. The J gene is TRBJ2-3, the V gene TRBV20-1; 10 bases match TRBD2. Germline-derived CDR1 and CDR2 are DFQATT and SNEGSKA (reference sequence). CDR3 size: 17 residues. Trimming took 4 bases from V and 5 from J; bases not matched to a gene: 15. The CDR3 region has the DNA TGCAGTGCTAAAGTTATGGGAGCGGGGGGGCCCGAAGATACGCAGTATTTT. Amino acid sequence: CSAKVMGAGGPEDTQYF.

This clonotype was picked up many times. In nucleotides, the CDR3 is TGTGCCAGCAGTTTACCGGGGGACGGCTACACCTTC. Translated: CASSLPGDGYTF. The rearrangement uses TRBV27 and TRBJ1-2, with D possibly being TRBD1 (5 bases). CDR3 length: 12 amino acids. The germline V gene has CDR1 MNHEY and CDR2 SMNVEV (reference sequence). Trimming left V 2 bases short and J 8 bases short, with 9 bases between.

As concerns this clonotype: An end of the junction differs from the germline gene, which may be a read error. CDR3 sequence: CASSPRGPPYNGQFF. In DNA, the CDR3 is TGTGCCAGCAGCCCCAGGGGACCCCCCTACAATGGGCAGTTCTTC. The chain uses TRBV11-1 and TRBJ2-1; the D gene is possibly TRBD1 (6 bases). The germline V gene encodes CDR1 SGHAT and CDR2 FQDESV (reference sequence). CDR3 length: 15 amino acids.

This sequence joins TRBV5-1 and TRBJ1-1, with 8 bases that match TRBD1. The CDR3 totals 17 residues. The germline CDR1 and CDR2 sequences are SGHRS and YFSETQ. Unmatched junction bases numbered 8, after V lost 0 bases and J lost 1 base. This CDR3 reads CASSLAGTGFRNTEAFF. For the CDR3, the DNA is TGCGCCAGCAGCTTGGCCGGGACAGGATTTCGGAACACTGAAGCTTTCTTT.